This is a list of T cell receptor beta chains from one sample in a study of vaccination and CD4 T cells after COVID-19. TCRdb analysed the PCR reads with MiXCR anew, one entry per CDR3 protein. The top ten hold approximately 6% of the sample, which has roughly 28,000 distinct CDR3 sequences, approximately 51% seen once. Material: CD4+ T cells from blood, obtained about 7 months after SARS-CoV-2 vaccination. Receptors originate from a human donor who had recovered from COVID-19. The CDR3 runs from the conserved cysteine through the conserved F or W. Each record gives: J gene, clone size, D gene, V gene, CDR3 DNA, CDR3 protein. The D gene is left open where the match is weak. Expanded clones get a size class; other rows say once, few or many, or leave the size out.

j_gene: TRBJ2-3
abundance: once
d_gene: NA
v_gene: TRBV19
CDR3nt: TGTGCCAGTAGTAACCGACAGGGAGGTACAGATACGCAGTATTTT
CDR3aa: CASSNRQGGTDTQYF

j_gene: TRBJ1-6
abundance: NA
d_gene: TRBD1
v_gene: TRBV6-5
CDR3nt: TGTGCCAGCAGTTACTTCGCTCGACAGGGTTATAATTCACCCCTCCACTTT
CDR3aa: CASSYFARQGYNSPLHF

j_gene: TRBJ2-4
abundance: NA
d_gene: TRBD2
v_gene: TRBV20-1
CDR3nt: TGCAGTGCTAGAGATATCCTAGCGGGAGGGTCAGCCAAAAACATTCAGTACTTC
CDR3aa: CSARDILAGGSAKNIQYF

j_gene: TRBJ2-5
abundance: NA
d_gene: TRBD1
v_gene: TRBV28
CDR3nt: TGTGCCAGCAGTCAAGGGACAGGGCGGTGGGGGACCCAGTACTTC
CDR3aa: CASSQGTGRWGTQYF

j_gene: TRBJ1-6
abundance: few
d_gene: NA
v_gene: TRBV7-6
CDR3nt: TGTGCCAGCAGCCCCGACATCTCCTATAATTCACCCCTCCACTTT
CDR3aa: CASSPDISYNSPLHF

j_gene: TRBJ2-7
abundance: NA
d_gene: NA
v_gene: TRBV5-8
CDR3nt: TGTGCCAGCAGCTTGACCAGGTCCTACGAGCAGTACTTC
CDR3aa: CASSLTRSYEQYF

j_gene: TRBJ1-1
abundance: once
d_gene: TRBD1
v_gene: TRBV11-2
CDR3nt: TGTGCCAGCAGCCCCACAGGGGGAGGAAACACTGAAGCTTTCTTT
CDR3aa: CASSPTGGGNTEAFF

j_gene: TRBJ2-1
abundance: few
d_gene: TRBD2
v_gene: TRBV20-1
CDR3nt: TGCAGTGCGGGCCGAGGCGGGGGAAACAATGAGCAGTTCTTC
CDR3aa: CSAGRGGGNNEQFF

j_gene: TRBJ2-3
abundance: NA
d_gene: NA
v_gene: TRBV6-1
CDR3nt: TGTGCCAGCAGTCGTTCCAGGGGAGCAGATACGCAGTATTTT
CDR3aa: CASSRSRGADTQYF

j_gene: TRBJ1-1
abundance: few
d_gene: NA
v_gene: TRBV20-1
CDR3nt: TGCAGTGCTAGTCCCGGGAACACTGAAGCTTTCTTT
CDR3aa: CSASPGNTEAFF